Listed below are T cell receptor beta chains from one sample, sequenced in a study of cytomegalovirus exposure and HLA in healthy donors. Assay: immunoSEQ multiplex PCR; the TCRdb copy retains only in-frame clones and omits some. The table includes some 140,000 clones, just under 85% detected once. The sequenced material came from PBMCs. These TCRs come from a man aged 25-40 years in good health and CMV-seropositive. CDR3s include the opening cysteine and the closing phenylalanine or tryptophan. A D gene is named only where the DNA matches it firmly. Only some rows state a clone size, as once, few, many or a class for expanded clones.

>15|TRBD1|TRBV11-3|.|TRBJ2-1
TGTGCCAGCAGCTCGGGACAGGGGTCAGGCAATGAGCAGTTCTTC
CASSSGQGSGNEQFF
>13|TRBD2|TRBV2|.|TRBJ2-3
TGTGCCAGCACGGGACTAGTGTTAGATACGCAGTATTTT
CASTGLVLDTQYF
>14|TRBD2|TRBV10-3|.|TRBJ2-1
TGTGCCATCAGTGAGCGGGGGGAGACGAGCGAGCAGTTCTTC
CAISERGETSEQFF
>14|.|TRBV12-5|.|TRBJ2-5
TGTGCTAGTGGAGGGGTTTCGCTCCAAGAGACCCAGTACTTC
CASGGVSLQETQYF
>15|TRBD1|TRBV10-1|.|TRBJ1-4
TGCGCCAGCACCTCAACAGGGGGCCGTCGAGAAAAACTGTTTTTT
CASTSTGGRREKLFF
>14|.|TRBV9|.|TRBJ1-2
TGTGCCAGCAGCGTAGATGTGGGCAACTATGGCTACACCTTC
CASSVDVGNYGYTF
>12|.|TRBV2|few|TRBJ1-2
TGTGCCAGCAGTTCAGTCCTCTATGGCTACACCTTC
CASSSVLYGYTF
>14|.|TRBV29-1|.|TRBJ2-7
TGCAGCGTTGATGTGGAGGGGCCCACCTACGAGCAGTACTTC
CSVDVEGPTYEQYF
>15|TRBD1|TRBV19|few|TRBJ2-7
TGTGCCAGTAGTAGCGGACAGGACCGAGGGTACGAGCAGTACTTC
CASSSGQDRGYEQYF
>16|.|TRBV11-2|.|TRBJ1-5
TGTGCCTGCTCCCCCGGCACAGGGACCCTTAATCAGCCCCAGCATTTT
CACSPGTGTLNQPQHF
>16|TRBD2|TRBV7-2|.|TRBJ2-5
TGTGCCAGCAGGGAGCGGGGGGGCGGGAGTGGAGAGACCCAGTACTTC
CASRERGGGSGETQYF
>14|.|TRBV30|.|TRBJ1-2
TGTGCCCGTGGAGGGGACTCGGGAGGGTATGGCTACACCTTC
CARGGDSGGYGYTF
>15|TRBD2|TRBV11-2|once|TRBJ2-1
TGTGCCAGCAGCACCGGGACTAGCGGTAACAATGAGCAGTTCTTC
CASSTGTSGNNEQFF
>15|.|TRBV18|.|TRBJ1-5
TGTGCCAGCTCACCACTTGGGCAGGGCAATCAGCCCCAGCATTTT
CASSPLGQGNQPQHF
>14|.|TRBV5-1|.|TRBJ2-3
TGCGCCAGCAGCGCGGGCCCGGGTACAGATACGCAGTATTTT
CASSAGPGTDTQYF
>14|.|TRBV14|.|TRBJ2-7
TGTGCCAGCAGCCAAGCACTAGGTTTCAACGAGCAGTACTTC
CASSQALGFNEQYF
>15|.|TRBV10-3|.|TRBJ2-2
TGTGCCATCAGTGAGTCCAGATTCAACACCGGGGAGCTGTTTTTT
CAISESRFNTGELFF
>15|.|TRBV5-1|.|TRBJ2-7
TGCGCCAGCATGTCGAACCCTGGGAGAGCCTACGAGCAGTACTTC
CASMSNPGRAYEQYF
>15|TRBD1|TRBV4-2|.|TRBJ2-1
TGTGCCAGCAGCTCGGAAAGGGGGCTTTACAATGAGCAGTTCTTC
CASSSERGLYNEQFF
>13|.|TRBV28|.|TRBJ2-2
TGTGCCACCCCGGGACAGAACACCGGGGAGCTGTTTTTT
CATPGQNTGELFF
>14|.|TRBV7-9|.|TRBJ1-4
TGTGCCAGCAGCTACAGGACGCAGAATGAAAAACTGTTTTTT
CASSYRTQNEKLFF
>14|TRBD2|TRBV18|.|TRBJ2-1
TGTGCCAGCTCACGATCGGGACTAACCGATGAGCAGTTCTTC
CASSRSGLTDEQFF
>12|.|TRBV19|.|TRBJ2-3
TGTGCCAGTGGAGGCCGCACAGATACGCAGTATTTT
CASGGRTDTQYF
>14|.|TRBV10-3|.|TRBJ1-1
TGTGCCATCAGTGAGTCGGCCGAGGAAACTGAAGCTTTCTTT
CAISESAEETEAFF
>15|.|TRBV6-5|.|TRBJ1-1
TGTGCCAGCAGTTACTCGAACAGGGTGAACACTGAAGCTTTCTTT
CASSYSNRVNTEAFF
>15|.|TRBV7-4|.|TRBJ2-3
TGTGCCAGCAGCTTGAGGCTCTTTAGCACAGATACGCAGTATTTT
CASSLRLFSTDTQYF
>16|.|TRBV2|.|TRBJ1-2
TGTGCCAGCAGTGATCCGGGAGTAGGCCTTAACTATGGCTACACCTTC
CASSDPGVGLNYGYTF
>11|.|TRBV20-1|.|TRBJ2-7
TGCAGTGCTAGACAGGTAGACGAGCAGTACTTC
CSARQVDEQYF
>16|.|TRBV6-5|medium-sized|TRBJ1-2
TGTGCCAGCAGTTTGGGGCCGGGGGTACTTAACTATGGCTACACCTTC
CASSLGPGVLNYGYTF
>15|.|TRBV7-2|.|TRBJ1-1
TGTGCCAGCAGCTTAGGAGGCCCATTGAACACTGAAGCTTTCTTT
CASSLGGPLNTEAFF
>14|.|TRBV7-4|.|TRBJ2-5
TGTGCCAGCAGCTTCCGAGGGTCGCAAGAGACCCAGTACTTC
CASSFRGSQETQYF